Listed here are 21 T cell receptor beta chains from one sample, sequenced in a study of blood T cell repertoires in COVID-19. Profiling relied on immunoSEQ multiplex PCR, and the TCRdb table lists in-frame clones only, not all of them. The sample has over 300,000 clones, more than 80% seen once. The sample consisted of peripheral blood. These receptors were collected from a man between 18 and 35 years old who had recovered from COVID-19.

The V gene is TRBV5-1, the J gene TRBJ2-7; possibly TRBD1 for D (5 bases). The CDR3 runs 14 residues. The V end was cut by 3 bases, the J end by 0 bases, with 10 bases between. Germline CDR1 reads SGHRS; CDR2 reads YFSETQ. CDR3 nucleotide sequence: TGCGCCAGCAGCTCGGACACGGTCTCCTACGAGCAGTACTTC. It is translated as CASSSDTVSYEQYF.

The rearrangement links TRBV27 to TRBJ1-5; TRBD1 agrees at 9 bases. Looked up from germline, CDR1 is MNHEY and CDR2 is SMNVEV (reference sequence). The V segment lost 6 bases and the J segment 3 bases; nucleotides outside the gene matches: 6. The CDR3 spans 15 residues. The CDR3 here is CASSPGQGDNQPQHF. CDR3 bases: TGTGCCAGCAGCCCGGGACAGGGCGACAATCAGCCCCAGCATTTT.

In its sample, this clone was seen a few times. The chain couples TRBV7-9 to TRBJ1-1; D is undetermined. V lost 2 bases and J 5 bases, leaving 15 bases between the germline ends. CDR1 is SEHNR and CDR2 is FQNEAQ in the germline V gene (reference sequence). CDR3 length: 15 residues. CDR3 residues: CASSLSGLQRTEAFF. CDR3 bases: TGTGCCAGCAGCTTAAGTGGACTGCAAAGAACTGAAGCTTTCTTT.

The genes are TRBV27 and TRBJ2-3; D might be TRBD2 (6 bases). Germline loops: CDR1 MNHEY, CDR2 SMNVEV (reference sequence). Trimming cost V 4 bases and J 0 bases, with 14 bases left between them. This CDR3 contains 16 residues. CDR3 protein: CASSSSTSGSTDTQYF. CDR3 in DNA: TGTGCCAGCAGTTCCTCAACCAGCGGGAGCACAGATACGCAGTATTTT.

The V call is TRBV6-6, the J call TRBJ1-4; D is undetermined. V lost 0 bases, J lost 2 bases, and 7 bases lay in between. There are 15 residues in the CDR3. The germline V gene encodes CDR1 MNHNY and CDR2 SVGAGI (reference sequence). The CDR3 is CASSYSSATNEKLFF. CDR3 in DNA: TGTGCCAGCAGTTACTCGAGCGCCACTAATGAAAAACTGTTTTTT.

The chain joins TRBV27 to TRBJ2-7, with D possibly matching TRBD2 (6 bases). This CDR3 contains 14 residues. The V end lost 2 bases, the J end lost 2 bases, and 10 bases lay between the germline ends. The V gene's germline CDR1 is MNHEY and CDR2 SMNVEV (reference sequence). CDR3 in DNA: TGTGCCAGCAGTTTAGGAGGGGAGGCCTACGAGCAGTACTTC. Its translation is CASSLGGEAYEQYF.

The chain links TRBV19 to TRBJ2-1, with TRBD1 matching over 8 bases. The germline V gene has CDR1 LNHDA and CDR2 SQIVND (reference sequence). The CDR3 spans 15 residues. J was trimmed by 3 bases and V by 1 base; bases with no gene match: 2. The CDR3 coding sequence is TGTGCCAGTAGTATAGGGACAGGGTTCTACAATGAGCAGTTCTTC. Translation gives CASSIGTGFYNEQFF.

This clone was seen just once. The chain uses TRBV5-6 and TRBJ1-2; D uncertain. Trimming took off 2 bases at V and 4 bases at J, with 6 bases between the two ends. The CDR3 length is 12 residues. The germline V gene encodes CDR1 SGHDT and CDR2 YYEEEE. The CDR3 sequence is CASSLAVYGYTF. Here the CDR3 DNA reads TGTGCCAGCAGCTTAGCGGTCTATGGCTACACCTTC.

The chain is built from TRBV11-2 and TRBJ1-1; D is uncertain. In germline, CDR1 is SGHAT, CDR2 FQNNGV. Deletions cut 2 bases from V and 1 base from J, with 11 bases between. The CDR3 has 15 residues. CDR3 in amino acids: CASSLSATQNTEAFF. The CDR3 DNA is TGTGCCAGCAGCTTATCGGCGACACAGAACACTGAAGCTTTCTTT. The full variable domain, completed using reference TRBV11-2 and TRBJ1-1, is EAGVAQSPRYKIIEKRQSVAFWCNPISGHATLYWYQQILGQGPKLLIQFQNNGVVDDSQLPKDRFSAERLKGVDSTLKIQPAKLEDSAVYLCASSLSATQNTEAFFGQGTRLTVV.

This rearrangement joins TRBV10-3 to TRBJ1-5, with D perhaps matching TRBD1 (6 bases). V lost 3 bases to trimming and J lost 3 bases, with 12 bases between them. This CDR3 is 15 amino acids long. Germline CDR1 reads ENHRY; CDR2 reads SYGVKD. The CDR3 is CAISERTVSNQPQHF. CDR3 nucleotides: TGTGCCATCAGTGAAAGGACAGTCTCCAATCAGCCCCAGCATTTT.

The V and J genes are TRBV19 and TRBJ2-7, with a possible D match to TRBD2 (5 bases). Germline values: CDR1 LNHDA, CDR2 SQIVND (reference sequence). The V end lost 3 bases, the J end lost 5 bases, and 17 bases lay between the germline ends. This CDR3 has 15 amino acids. CDR3 protein: CASSIGGRMVDEQYF. CDR3 DNA: TGTGCCAGTAGTATTGGAGGCAGGATGGTCGACGAGCAGTACTTC. Full variable domain (remainder filled in from reference TRBV19 and TRBJ2-7): DGGITQSPKYLFRKEGQNVTLSCEQNLNHDAMYWYRQDPGQGLRLIYYSQIVNDFQKGDIAEGYSVSREKKESFPLTVTSAQKNPTAFYLCASSIGGRMVDEQYFGPGTRLTVT.

The chain's CDR3 is CASSLRTDRGSYEQYF. The CDR3, as DNA: TGTGCCAGCAGCTTAAGGACGGACAGGGGCTCCTACGAGCAGTACTTC. The chain links TRBV11-2 to TRBJ2-7; 9 bases map to TRBD1. This CDR3 contains 16 residues. V lost 2 bases to trimming and J lost 0 bases; unmatched junction nucleotides: 5. Looked up from germline, CDR1 is SGHAT and CDR2 is FQNNGV.

The gene calls are TRBV9 and TRBJ2-5; TRBD2 aligns across 9 bases. CDR1 is SGDLS, CDR2 YYNGEE, per germline. J was trimmed by 5 bases and V by 0 bases; bases with no gene match: 2. This CDR3 comprises 14 residues. CDR3 DNA: TGTGCCAGCAGCGTAGGGCTAGCGGGGGAGACCCAGTACTTC. Residues: CASSVGLAGETQYF. Together with reference TRBV9 and TRBJ2-5, the CDR3 gives the full variable domain: DSGVTQTPKHLITATGQRVTLRCSPRSGDLSVYWYQQSLDQGLQFLIQYYNGEERAKGNILERFSAQQFPDLHSELNLSSLELGDSALYFCASSVGLAGETQYFGPGTRLLVL.

A single count supports this clone. The chain joins TRBV6-1 to TRBJ2-7; 8 bases match TRBD2. CDR1 and CDR2 from the germline V gene are MNHNS and SASEGT. The CDR3 sequence is 15 residues long. After removal of 1 base from V and 3 bases from J, the junction contained 5 bases not matched to a gene. CDR3 DNA sequence: TGTGCCAGCAGTGAAGGCCTAGCGGGCGTCTACGAGCAGTACTTC. Protein: CASSEGLAGVYEQYF.

The CDR3 reads CASSSPGQGRAEAFF. For the CDR3, the DNA is TGTGCCAGCAGTTCGCCCGGACAGGGGCGAGCTGAAGCTTTCTTT. The chain is built from TRBV27 and TRBJ1-1; 9 bases fit TRBD1. V shed 4 bases and J 6 bases; nucleotides not matched to a gene: 9. In germline, CDR1 is MNHEY, CDR2 SMNVEV (reference sequence). There are 15 residues in the CDR3.

The chain carries TRBV9 and TRBJ2-3; 10 bases are a match to TRBD2. Germline CDR1 is SGDLS and CDR2 is YYNGEE. V lost 5 bases, J lost 3 bases, and 6 bases stayed unmatched. This CDR3 spans 15 amino acids. CDR3 sequence: CASRPSGGATDTQYF. In DNA form, the CDR3 reads TGTGCCAGCAGACCAAGCGGGGGGGCAACAGATACGCAGTATTTT. The full variable domain, in which reference TRBV9 and TRBJ2-3 provide the parts outside the CDR3, is DSGVTQTPKHLITATGQRVTLRCSPRSGDLSVYWYQQSLDQGLQFLIQYYNGEERAKGNILERFSAQQFPDLHSELNLSSLELGDSALYFCASRPSGGATDTQYFGPGTRLTVL.

The V call is TRBV6-5, the J call TRBJ2-7; TRBD1 is a possible D gene (6 bases). The CDR3 sequence is 14 residues long. Germline lookup yields CDR1 MNHEY and CDR2 SVGAGI. Trimming pared 6 bases from V and 3 bases from J, leaving 15 bases between. The CDR3 loop is CASSSRTEYYEQYF. Here the CDR3 DNA reads TGTGCCAGCAGCTCTCGGACAGAGTACTACGAGCAGTACTTC.

In nucleotides, the CDR3 is TGTGCCAGCAGGTGGGAGGAGGGTCTAGCCAAAAACATTCAGTACTTC. Translation gives CASRWEEGLAKNIQYF. The chain combines TRBV5-8 with TRBJ2-4; possible D gene TRBD2, 6 bases. This CDR3 is built from 16 residues. Deletions cut 5 bases from V and 0 bases from J, with 15 bases between. Germline CDR1 and CDR2: SGHTS and YDEGEE.

This clone is a singleton in its sample. The DNA for the CDR3 is TGTGCCAGCAGTGCATACTGGACTAGCGGGTACACAGATACGCAGTATTTT. Amino acids: CASSAYWTSGYTDTQYF. The V gene is TRBV6-1, the J gene TRBJ2-3, with 11 bases matching TRBD2. From germline, CDR1 is MNHNS and CDR2 SASEGT. This CDR3 has 17 amino acids. Unmatched junction bases numbered 8, after V lost 4 bases and J lost 2 bases.

There are a few counts of this clone. This chain joins TRBV12-3 or TRBV12-4 and TRBJ1-2; no clear D gene. The CDR3 sequence is 13 residues long. V lost 5 bases to trimming and J lost 7 bases, with 14 bases between them. In DNA, the CDR3 is TGTGCCAGCAGTGGGAGTCGGGGAGGTGGCTACACCTTC. Amino acid sequence: CASSGSRGGGYTF.

This rearrangement joins TRBV27 to TRBJ2-1, with 7 nucleotides matching TRBD2. J lost 1 base, V lost 3 bases, and 3 bases had no gene match. The CDR3 runs 15 residues. Germline V CDR1 and CDR2: MNHEY, SMNVEV (reference sequence). The CDR3 coding sequence is TGTGCCAGCAGTTTGGGGGGAGGGTCCTACAATGAGCAGTTCTTC. This translates into CASSLGGGSYNEQFF.